A single T cell receptor beta chain is shown here with its context. What it binds is unknown. Each CDR3 protein is one row after TCRdb ran MiXCR on the reads. The data hold 290,000 or so distinct CDR3 sequences, with around 25% observed a single time. This CDR3 contains 17 residues. The V and J ends lost 1 base and 7 bases, in that order; junction bases with no gene match: 11. Germline CDR1 is DFQATT and CDR2 is SNEGSKA (reference sequence). This entry comes from a study of T cell repertoires in cytomegalovirus infection. Background on the study: Indications of both CMV infection and matching HLA type were provided by public TCR beta signatures.

Study-level results: Summed public TCR beta family frequency identified CMV carriers bearing the relevant HLA. HLA-C-restricted, CMV-specific TCR beta clonotypes were dominant ex vivo.

The sequenced sample consisted of PBMCs. The J gene is TRBJ2-1, the V gene TRBV20-1, with 12 bases aligning to TRBD2. This TCR was sampled from a human donor in good health (CMV status not recorded). Some clones in this sample may be carry-over from other donors' samples. The CDR3 spells CSARAPSGRAGSNEQFF. The CDR3 DNA is TGCAGTGCTAGAGCCCCTAGCGGGAGGGCTGGGTCGAATGAGCAGTTCTTC.